The clone carrying this TCR beta chain has ten or more counts. The antigen remains unidentified. One entry per CDR3 protein results from TCRdb running MiXCR on the 5' RACE reads. The data contain 300,000 to 450,000 distinct CDR3 sequences, roughly 6.1% of them seen just once; the ten biggest clones take up 15%. The source of the sample is a study of T cells after yellow fever vaccination. General study findings and limits: Clones that expanded after primary vaccination mostly reappeared after the booster (roughly 95% CD4, 88% CD8). Contaminating bulk clonotypes could be abundant in FACS-sorted repertoires.

The TCR sequence derives from a man aged 25-40 years who received the YFV17D yellow fever vaccine. The sample in question was PBMCs, obtained 5 days after the yellow fever booster vaccination.

The DNA for the CDR3 is TGTGCCAGCAGTTCTGGGGGAGGCGGCTACACCTTC. This sequence encodes CASSSGGGGYTF. The chain has TRBV12-3 or TRBV12-4 and TRBJ1-2, with D possibly TRBD1 on 5 matching bases. Trimming left V 4 bases short and J 8 bases short, with 11 bases between. CDR3 length: 12 amino acids.